Listed below are T cell receptor beta chains from one sample, sequenced in a study of spatial heterogeneity in lung cancer. Each CDR3 protein is one row after TCRdb ran MiXCR on the 5' RACE reads. The sample holds about 5,800 distinct CDR3 sequences; about 13% are singletons and the top ten take 20%. Material: normal lung tissue next to the tumor, obtained at surgery. These receptors were taken from a female donor with early-stage non-small cell lung cancer. Each CDR3 is given without its conserved first and last residue.

v_gene	CDR3aa
TRBV2	ATDGESSYEQY
TRBV4-3	ASSPDRDRSTDTQY
TRBV20-1	SAFLRETEAF
TRBV6-5	ASRGQAQTQY
TRBV12-3/TRBV12-4	ASSFGGRGSTDTQY
TRBV11-2	ASSLAAGANQPQH
TRBV10-2	ASSDPREVF
TRBV5-1	ASSTGPSGSATDTQY
TRBV12-3/TRBV12-4	ASSRGQVYSPLH
TRBV7-8	ASSRRGGKWVEWQPQH
TRBV2	ASSEGQGAWDEQF
TRBV3-1	ASTSNTPGVTQY
TRBV12-3/TRBV12-4	ASSFDGGSYNEQF
TRBV6-5	ASSSGTGSNQPQH